Detailed here is one TCR beta chain. Its specificity is unknown. The protocol was immunoSEQ multiplex PCR, while the TCRdb copy is restricted to in-frame clones and leaves out a portion. The sample yields about 53,000 clones, approximately 88% seen once. The sample originates from a study of T cell responses to AZD1222 COVID-19 vaccine. The study's findings and limits: Donor demographics were predominantly white British with a female majority; clonal diversity may be underestimated. Recipients of two AZD1222 doses showed rising Spike-specific TCR breadth and depth. Among AZD1222 vaccinees, only six or seven were seropositive at baseline.

Per germline, CDR1 SGHNT and CDR2 YYREEE (reference sequence). The CDR3 contains 15 residues. V gave up 8 bases and J gave up 10 bases; unmatched junction bases: 13. The sequenced sample was peripheral blood, obtained 28 days after the second AZD1222 dose. The chain employs TRBV5-4 and TRBJ2-3; 13 positions agree with TRBD2. This TCR came from an adult who received the AZD1222 COVID-19 vaccine. The CDR3 here is CASFLGLAGESAQYF. The CDR3 coding sequence is TGTGCCAGTTTTCTTGGACTAGCGGGAGAATCTGCGCAGTATTTT.